The source of this T cell receptor (beta chain) is a study of shared clonotypes between healthy human individuals. CD45RO-negative cells were positively selected for CCR7, leaving out terminally differentiated effector memory CD45RA+ cells. Only in-frame clones appear in the TCRdb table, and some are missing; sequencing was by immunoSEQ multiplex PCR. The sample yields about 800,000 clones, just over 95% seen once. As concerns this clone: At the DNA level, this CDR3 is encoded by other sequences in the same sample as well.

Germline CDR1 MNHNS, CDR2 SASEGT. Trimming stripped 0 bases from V and 4 bases from J, with 10 bases between. CDR3 size: 14 residues. The sequencing input was naive CD8+ T cells sorted from blood. The sequence was obtained from a man aged 25 to 40 in good health. J is TRBJ2-7 and V is TRBV6-1, with D perhaps TRBD1 (6 bases). CDR3 sequence (DNA): TGTGCCAGCAGTGAAGCGCAGGGGTTATACGAGCAGTACTTC. It yields the protein CASSEAQGLYEQYF.